This TCR beta chain originates from a study of tumor and adjacent non-tumor tissue in lung cancer. A modified ARM-PCR protocol with three rounds of nested PCR amplified TCRbeta. TCRdb independently ran MiXCR on the multiplex PCR reads; one entry per CDR3 protein. The table records 100,000 to 150,000 distinct CDR3 sequences, 55% to 75% of them present only once. This clonotype appeared a few times. V shed 3 bases and J 6 bases; nucleotides not matched to a gene: 4. CDR3 length equals 14 residues. Germline loops: CDR1 SQVTM, CDR2 ANQGSEA. No cell sorting was done before RNA was extracted from the tissue.

The chain combines TRBV29-1 with TRBJ2-2; TRBD2 agrees at 10 bases. Sample: lung tumor tissue. The clonotype originates from a young man with non-small cell lung cancer. This CDR3 reads CSVEKAGGPGELFF. DNA of the CDR3: TGCAGCGTTGAGAAAGCGGGAGGGCCCGGGGAGCTGTTTTTT.